The subject of this entry is one T cell receptor (beta chain). Antigen unknown. The sample comes from a study of a mutant IDH1 vaccine in newly diagnosed glioma. V lost 2 bases, J lost 4 bases, and 12 bases lay in between. Germline lookup yields CDR1 MNHNS and CDR2 SASEGT. The CDR3 sequence is 14 residues long. Sequenced by immunoSEQ multiplex PCR; TCRdb stores in-frame clones only, minus some. The table records roughly 50,000 clones, 65% to 80% of them present only once. Documented time point: week 35, safety follow-up. Vaccinated patients received 300 ug of mutant IDH1 20-mer peptide per dose, with topical imiquimod.

This receptor was taken from a middle-aged man with glioma. This chain connects TRBV6-1 to TRBJ2-7, with no clear D. The specimen comprised PBMCs, sampled from a glioma patient whose treatment included an IDH1 peptide vaccine. CDR3 nucleotide sequence: TGTGCCAGCAGTGAAAGGTCCTCGACTTACGAGCAGTACTTC. This codes for CASSERSSTYEQYF.